This T cell receptor (beta chain) is from a study of shared clonotypes between healthy human individuals. Only in-frame clones appear in the TCRdb table, and some are missing; sequencing was by immunoSEQ multiplex PCR. The sample records some 1.5 million clones, 95% to 99% being singletons. The V and J ends lost 4 bases and 9 bases, in that order; junction bases with no gene match: 19. Germline V gene data show CDR1 as SGHDT and CDR2 as YYEEEE. The CDR3 covers 17 residues. This receptor was taken from a man aged 30 to 39 in good health. The chain carries TRBV5-6 and TRBJ2-5; 9 bases map to TRBD2. The sample taken for sequencing was naive CD4+ T cells sorted from blood. Noted subset: CD45RA+ positively selected. The CDR3 protein is CASSEELAGLARGPQYF. CDR3 coding DNA: TGTGCCAGCAGCGAGGAGCTAGCGGGGCTCGCTCGAGGTCCCCAGTACTTC.